This TCR beta chain was documented in a study of T-cell memory formation after mild COVID-19. Study information: Each donor largely had its own TCR clusters.

This clonotype turned up a few times. The antigen is undetermined. The study, taken as a whole, reports: Second-wave clones that peaked on day 37 lacked confirmed SARS-CoV-2 specificity. Clones that contracted clustered mainly in CM and EM if CD4+ and in EMRA if CD8+. CD4+ bias marked clones expanding day 15 to 37, unlike balanced contracting clones.

V shed 6 bases and J 1 base; nucleotides not matched to a gene: 6. Germline values: CDR1 MNHEY, CDR2 SVGAGI. The CDR3 is 15 amino acids. TCRdb reprocessed the 5' RACE reads with MiXCR, giving one entry per CDR3 protein. The sample has over 450,000 distinct CDR3 sequences, just over 20% seen once. The sample comprised PBMCs or a T cell subset sorted from them (not recorded which). The source of this sequence is an adult woman who had mild COVID-19 (a few samples of this study predate the infection). Cell type and time point are not known. The J gene is TRBJ1-1, the V gene TRBV6-5, with 9 positions matching TRBD1. CDR3 amino acids: CASRQGTGRNTEAFF. The CDR3 nucleotides read TGTGCCAGCAGACAAGGGACAGGGAGGAACACTGAAGCTTTCTTT.